The present TCR beta chain was sequenced within a study of human thymus T cells. Study-level points and caveats: Use of V and J genes seemed skewed within the thymic and blood repertoires.

Using immunoSEQ multiplex PCR, the repertoire was profiled, and TCRdb retains in-frame clones only, with some absent. The profile shows some 120,000 clones, around 94% of them singletons. This CDR3 region has 14 residues. V dropped 4 bases and J dropped 9 bases, with 14 bases sitting between them. Germline values: CDR1 SGHRS, CDR2 YFSETQ. For this clone: The antigen remains undetermined.

Resections from corrective heart surgery supplied the thymus tissue. The TCR comes from a boy in the first two years of life with a congenital heart defect but otherwise immunologically healthy. Sequencing was done on a sample of thymus tissue. The genes are TRBV5-1 and TRBJ1-6; D is unclear. The CDR3: CASSHRDSGSPLHF. CDR3 nucleotides: TGCGCCAGCAGCCACCGGGATTCCGGTTCACCCCTCCACTTT.